This entry lists 25 T cell receptor beta chains sequenced from one sample in a study of blood T cell repertoires in COVID-19. This table comes from immunoSEQ multiplex PCR, and its TCRdb copy is limited to in-frame clones, with some not included. The sample holds around 400,000 clones; 70% to 90% are singletons and the top ten take about 1.5%. The sample comprised PBMCs or T cells enriched from blood (not recorded which). The receptor source for this set is a young woman who had been exposed to COVID-19.

This chain joins TRBV19 and TRBJ2-1; 7 bases agree with TRBD2. The trim removed 8 bases at V and 1 base at J, leaving 8 bases unmatched. The CDR3 covers 15 residues. CDR1 and CDR2 from the germline V gene are LNHDA and SQIVND (reference sequence). This CDR3 reads CASSIRAGSYNEQFF. For the CDR3, the DNA is TGTGCCAGTTCGATCAGAGCGGGGTCCTACAATGAGCAGTTCTTC.

J is TRBJ2-7 and V is TRBV6-5; 9 positions agree with TRBD1. The CDR3 extends over 14 amino acids. J lost 1 base, V lost 10 bases, and 8 bases had no gene match. Germline lookup yields CDR1 MNHEY and CDR2 SVGAGI. CDR3 coding DNA: TGTGCCACCCGTGGCGACAGGGGGTCCTACGAGCAGTACTTC. This gives the protein CATRGDRGSYEQYF.

On this clone itself: Within the sample, other DNA sequences also encode this same CDR3. The chain recombines TRBV6-4 with TRBJ1-2; 8 nucleotides agree with TRBD1. V was pared by 4 bases and J by 8 bases, with 3 bases of the junction left unmatched. Germline V lookup: CDR1 MRHNA, CDR2 SNTAGT. This CDR3 has 12 residues. The CDR3 DNA sequence: TGTGCCAGCAGTGGGACAGGGAGCGGCTACACCTTC. Translated: CASSGTGSGYTF.

The rearrangement uses TRBV6-2 or TRBV6-3 and TRBJ2-5; D is possibly TRBD2 (6 bases). Germline CDR1 is MNHEY and CDR2 is SVGEGT. The CDR3 sequence is 17 residues long. Between the trimmed V and J ends, which lost 0 bases and 5 bases, there was a span of 19 bases. The CDR3 here is CASSYSKTSRAGETQYF. The CDR3 DNA is TGTGCCAGCAGTTACTCTAAAACTAGCCGGGCGGGGGAGACCCAGTACTTC.

This chain connects TRBV5-6 to TRBJ2-6; tentatively, D is TRBD2 (5 bases). The CDR3 is 18 amino acids. The germline V and J ends were trimmed by 4 bases and 0 bases, with 17 bases remaining between them. Per germline, CDR1 SGHDT and CDR2 YYEEEE. For the CDR3, the DNA is TGTGCCAGCAGCAATCGGGATTACCTAGGCTCTGGGGCCAACGTCCTGACTTTC. It specifies CASSNRDYLGSGANVLTF.

This clone was counted a single time. The rearrangement links TRBV5-1 to TRBJ2-1; TRBD2 matches at 7 bases. Germline V gene sequence: CDR1 SGHRS, CDR2 YFSETQ. J was trimmed by 7 bases and V by 0 bases; bases with no gene match: 1. The CDR3 contains 13 residues. The CDR3 nucleotides read TGCGCCAGCAGCTTGGGGGAGGGGAATGAGCAGTTCTTC. This sequence encodes CASSLGEGNEQFF.

The rearrangement joins TRBV7-3 to TRBJ2-1; maybe TRBD1 (6 bases). This CDR3 is 15 amino acids long. The germline V and J ends were trimmed by 0 bases and 8 bases, with 14 bases remaining between them. Germline CDR1 SGHTA, CDR2 FQGTGA. This CDR3 reads CASSLTADSSHEQFF. The CDR3 DNA sequence: TGTGCCAGCAGCTTAACGGCGGACAGTTCGCATGAGCAGTTCTTC.

This clone was counted a single time. The rearrangement joins TRBV5-8 to TRBJ2-1, with a tentative D call TRBD1 (7 bases). The germline V gene encodes CDR1 SGHTS and CDR2 YDEGEE. The CDR3 spans 16 residues. V was pared by 3 bases and J by 3 bases, with 16 bases between. The CDR3 bases are TGTGCCAGCAGCTACTACAGGGGAGGTGGCTACAATGAGCAGTTCTTC. It codes for CASSYYRGGGYNEQFF.

The chain uses TRBV28 and TRBJ1-3, with unresolved D. Trimming took off 8 bases at V and 1 base at J, with 15 bases between the two ends. Germline V gives CDR1 MDHEN, CDR2 SYDVKM. CDR3 length: 15 amino acids. CDR3 sequence reads: CASGVPLTSGNTIYF. Here the CDR3 DNA reads TGTGCCAGCGGAGTCCCCCTAACGTCTGGAAACACCATATATTTT.

The chain has TRBV19 and TRBJ1-6; 8 bases align to TRBD1. The trim removed 7 bases at V and 7 bases at J, leaving 6 bases unmatched. Per germline, CDR1 LNHDA and CDR2 SQIVND (reference sequence). This CDR3 has 14 residues. The CDR3 protein is CASTPTGVNSPLHF. CDR3 sequence (DNA): TGTGCCAGTACTCCGACAGGGGTAAATTCACCCCTCCACTTT.

This clone was counted a few times. V and J are TRBV18 and TRBJ1-6; 12 nucleotides match TRBD1. V shed 3 bases and J 10 bases; nucleotides not matched to a gene: 7. Germline CDR1 reads KGHSH; CDR2 reads LQKENI. CDR3 length equals 16 residues. CDR3 sequence reads: CASSPIPGQGASPLHF. CDR3 nucleotide sequence: TGTGCCAGCTCACCCATACCGGGACAGGGGGCGTCACCCCTCCACTTT.

The rearrangement uses TRBV19 and TRBJ1-2; D is possibly TRBD1 (5 bases). CDR1 and CDR2 (germline): LNHDA, SQIVND (reference sequence). Trimming removed 3 bases from V and 4 bases from J, with 15 bases in between. This CDR3 has 15 residues. The CDR3 DNA sequence: TGTGCCAGTAGTATGGGGCAGGGCTTCAGCTATGGCTACACCTTC. Its translation: CASSMGQGFSYGYTF. Full variable domain (missing parts from reference TRBV19 and TRBJ1-2): DGGITQSPKYLFRKEGQNVTLSCEQNLNHDAMYWYRQDPGQGLRLIYYSQIVNDFQKGDIAEGYSVSREKKESFPLTVTSAQKNPTAFYLCASSMGQGFSYGYTFGSGTRLTVV.

This clone appeared once. This chain links TRBV28 with TRBJ2-5; 7 nucleotides agree with TRBD2. In germline, CDR1 is MDHEN, CDR2 SYDVKM. The CDR3 totals 15 residues. The trim removed 6 bases at V and 4 bases at J, leaving 11 bases unmatched. DNA for the CDR3: TGTGCCAGCAGCCCCTGGGGGGGAAGTCGAGAGACCCAGTACTTC. Encoded protein: CASSPWGGSRETQYF.

This rearrangement joins TRBV19 to TRBJ2-2; D is uncertain. V was trimmed by 0 bases and J by 4 bases, leaving 18 bases between them. The CDR3 is 18 residues long. CDR1 LNHDA and CDR2 SQIVND come from the germline V gene (reference sequence). The CDR3 bases are TGTGCCAGTAGTATAGATCTGGGCACAGTCCCTGTCACCGGGGAGCTGTTTTTT. Protein product: CASSIDLGTVPVTGELFF.

This chain joins TRBV29-1 and TRBJ2-5; TRBD1 might be the D (6 bases). CDR1 and CDR2 from the germline V gene are SQVTM and ANQGSEA. V was pared by 3 bases and J by 5 bases, with 16 bases between. The CDR3 is 14 amino acids. The CDR3, as DNA: TGCAGCGTTGAGCAGGGGACCACACGGGAGACCCAGTACTTC. Translated, it gives CSVEQGTTRETQYF. Complete variable domain (other parts from reference TRBV29-1 and TRBJ2-5): SAVISQKPSRDICQRGTSLTIQCQVDSQVTMMFWYRQQPGQSLTLIATANQGSEATYESGFVIDKFPISRPNLTFSTLTVSNMSPEDSSIYLCSVEQGTTRETQYFGPGTRLLVL.

This clone was seen a handful of times. V gene TRBV7-2 combines with J gene TRBJ2-3, with a tentative D call TRBD2 (5 bases). The CDR3 is 16 amino acids. The V end lost 5 bases, the J end lost 4 bases, and 19 bases lay between the germline ends. Germline loops: CDR1 SGHTA, CDR2 FQGNSA. CDR3 sequence reads: CASSILGLGEADTQYF. CDR3 nucleotides: TGTGCCAGCAGCATACTCGGACTGGGAGAGGCAGATACGCAGTATTTT.

J is TRBJ2-7 and V is TRBV28; 7 positions agree with TRBD2. Looked up from germline, CDR1 is MDHEN and CDR2 is SYDVKM. The CDR3 spans 13 residues. Unmatched junction bases numbered 7, after V lost 8 bases and J lost 3 bases. CDR3: CASGGTNDYEQYF. DNA for the CDR3: TGTGCCAGCGGCGGGACTAACGACTACGAGCAGTACTTC.

The rearrangement uses TRBV2 and TRBJ1-1; D is undetermined. Trimming shortened V by 3 bases and J by 7 bases, and 18 bases separated the two germline ends. The germline gives CDR1 SNHLY, CDR2 FYNNEI. This CDR3 is built from 15 residues. In DNA, the CDR3 is TGTGCCAGCAGTGATGGGAGGGTAGGGAGCCTTGAAGCTTTCTTT. This gives the protein CASSDGRVGSLEAFF.

The chain links TRBV5-1 to TRBJ1-1; TRBD1 matches at 8 bases. V lost 4 bases and J lost 2; bases outside the gene matches: 10. CDR1 and CDR2 from the germline V gene are SGHRS and YFSETQ. The CDR3 has 16 residues. Here the CDR3 DNA reads TGCGCCAGCAGCATTTCTGACAGGGGACTAAACACTGAAGCTTTCTTT. Residues: CASSISDRGLNTEAFF.

The chain joins TRBV5-5 to TRBJ1-6, with a weak D call TRBD1 (6 bases). V dropped 4 bases and J dropped 12 bases, with 11 bases sitting between them. The germline V gene encodes CDR1 SGHKS and CDR2 YYEKEE (reference sequence). The CDR3 sequence is 12 residues long. DNA for the CDR3: TGTGCCAGCAGCGTGGACAGCCAACCCCTCCACTTT. Its translation is CASSVDSQPLHF.

This clone was counted a single time. V gene TRBV5-1 combines with J gene TRBJ2-1; TRBD1 might be the D (6 bases). The ends were cut back, 4 bases at V and 4 bases at J, with 15 bases in the middle. The CDR3 runs 15 residues. The V gene's germline CDR1 is SGHRS and CDR2 YFSETQ. The CDR3 is CASSPTGTRYNEQFF. CDR3 DNA sequence: TGCGCCAGCAGCCCCACAGGGACCCGTTACAATGAGCAGTTCTTC. Using reference TRBV5-1 and TRBJ2-1 for the parts outside the CDR3, the full variable domain is KAGVTQTPRYLIKTRGQQVTLSCSPISGHRSVSWYQQTPGQGLQFLFEYFSETQRNKGNFPGRFSGRQFSNSRSEMNVSTLELGDSALYLCASSPTGTRYNEQFFGPGTRLTVL.

The rearrangement joins TRBV5-1 to TRBJ2-1, with D possibly being TRBD2 (6 bases). CDR3 length: 15 amino acids. CDR1 is SGHRS and CDR2 is YFSETQ in the germline V gene. V was pared by 0 bases and J by 5 bases, with 12 bases between. The CDR3 coding sequence is TGCGCCAGCAGCTTGGTAGCTAGCGAAAACAATGAGCAGTTCTTC. Translating gives CASSLVASENNEQFF.

This chain joins TRBV28 and TRBJ1-3; unclear D gene. The ends were cut back, 2 bases at V and 4 bases at J, with 9 bases in the middle. CDR1 is MDHEN, CDR2 SYDVKM, per germline. The CDR3 loop spans 14 amino acids. CDR3 DNA sequence: TGTGCCAGCAGTTTAACAGAGTACGGAAACACCATATATTTT. Its protein is CASSLTEYGNTIYF.

The rearrangement joins TRBV3-1 (or the pseudogene TRBV3-2) to TRBJ1-4; 9 bases are a match to TRBD1. The germline gives CDR1 LGHDT, CDR2 YNNKEL (reference sequence). The trim removed 6 bases at V and 4 bases at J, leaving 9 bases unmatched. The CDR3 totals 16 residues. DNA of the CDR3: TGTGCCAGCAGTCATAAACGGACAGGGGTTAATGAAAAACTGTTTTTT. This gives the protein CASSHKRTGVNEKLFF.

J is TRBJ2-1 and V is TRBV28, with D maybe TRBD2 (5 bases). This CDR3 is built from 12 residues. Trimming left V 5 bases short and J 9 bases short, with 11 bases between. CDR1 is MDHEN and CDR2 is SYDVKM in the germline V gene. In DNA, the CDR3 is TGTGCCAGCAGTCTACTAGTCGGTGAGCAGTTCTTC. Translated: CASSLLVGEQFF.